These T cell receptor beta chains were read from a single sample in a study of CD8+CD57+ T cells in acquired aplastic anemia. TCRdb re-derived calls from the reads in MiXCR, one entry per CDR3 protein. The data contain around 160,000 distinct CDR3 sequences, 40% to 50% of them singletons. The source material was sorted CD4+, CD8+, or CD8+CD57+ T cells (not recorded which) from PBMCs. These receptors were obtained from a human donor with aplastic anemia. The CDR3 runs from the conserved cysteine through the conserved F or W. The order of the fields is V gene, clone size, J gene, D gene, CDR3 DNA, CDR3 protein. D genes are given only for firm matches. Part of the rows lack a size; the others show once, few, many or a class for expanded clones.

>TRBV5-4|-|TRBJ2-3|TRBD2
TGTGCTAGCAGCTCAGGACTAGCGGGAGACCTAGATACGCAGTATTTT
CASSSGLAGDLDTQYF
>TRBV5-6|-|TRBJ2-5|TRBD1
TGTGCCAGCAGCTTGGGACAGGGGTTGTTAGAGACCCAGTACTTC
CASSLGQGLLETQYF
>TRBV9|-|TRBJ2-7|-
TGTGCCAGCAGCGTAGAGGGGTCAGGGAGCACCTACGAGCAGTACTTC
CASSVEGSGSTYEQYF
>TRBV12-3/TRBV12-4|once|TRBJ1-6|-
TGTGCCAGCAGTTTTGGGATCTTGAATTCACCCCTCCACTTT
CASSFGILNSPLHF
>TRBV9|many|TRBJ1-5|-
TGTGCCAGCAGCGTAGGAGTTCTTCCTCAGCCCCAGCATTTT
CASSVGVLPQPQHF
>TRBV27|few|TRBJ1-2|-
TGTGCCAGCAGCGGGGTAGGACGGAACTATGGCTACACCTTC
CASSGVGRNYGYTF
>TRBV11-2|-|TRBJ2-7|TRBD2
TGTGTCAGCAGTGCCCCTAGCGGGGCTAGAATCCCCTACGAGCAGTACTTC
CVSSAPSGARIPYEQYF
>TRBV10-3|-|TRBJ1-5|-
TGTGCCATCAAGGGGGGGGACCCCAATCAGCCCCAGCATTTT
CAIKGGDPNQPQHF
>TRBV29-1|many|TRBJ1-5|-
TGCTCAACCGGCGATAGCAATCAGCCCCAGCATTTT
CSTGDSNQPQHF
>TRBV10-1|once|TRBJ1-2|-
TGCGCCAGCAGTGAGAAACGATCGGATGGCTACACCTTC
CASSEKRSDGYTF
>TRBV20-1|many|TRBJ1-5|-
TGCAGTGCTAGAGGGGAGGGGAAGAAGCCCCAGCATTTT
CSARGEGKKPQHF
>TRBV9|many|TRBJ2-7|-
TGTGCCAGCAGCGGGAACTTTTACGAGCAGTACTTC
CASSGNFYEQYF
>TRBV7-3|many|TRBJ1-1|-
TGTGCCAGCAGCTTAAATCAATTGGATCGGGGAGCTGAAGCTTTCTTT
CASSLNQLDRGAEAFF
>TRBV25-1|-|TRBJ1-2|-
TGTGCCAGCAGTGCTAGGGTGGAACCTCCCCGGAGTGGCTACACCTTC
CASSARVEPPRSGYTF
>TRBV12-3/TRBV12-4|many|TRBJ2-7|-
TGTGCCAGCAGTAGGGGTGGTGGGGTCTACGAGCAGTACTTC
CASSRGGGVYEQYF
>TRBV19|-|TRBJ2-7|-
TGTGCCAGTAGTATTAGTTTAAGCTCCTACGAGCAGTACTTC
CASSISLSSYEQYF
>TRBV5-1|once|TRBJ2-5|TRBD2
TGCGCCAGCAGCCCGGGAGGTGGGCTAGCGAGAGAGACCCAGTACTTC
CASSPGGGLARETQYF